This T cell receptor beta chain was observed in a study of blood T cell repertoires in COVID-19. Study information: Samples came from the United States, Italy and Spain, spanning acute and convalescent COVID-19. Sources were T cells, B-cell-depleted T cells, or PBMCs; the material itself was cDNA or gDNA.

The protocol was immunoSEQ multiplex PCR, while the TCRdb copy is restricted to in-frame clones and leaves out a portion. The sample includes 200,000 to 250,000 clones, about 90% of them seen just once. This CDR3 region has 15 residues. With 6 bases removed from V and 8 bases from J, the gap between germline ends came to 19 bases. The germline V gene has CDR1 MDHEN and CDR2 SYDVKM. The source of this sequence is a man aged 30 to 45 who had recovered from COVID-19. The chain carries TRBV28 and TRBJ1-4; D perhaps matches TRBD1 (6 bases). Material: PBMCs or T cells enriched from blood (not recorded which). The CDR3 coding sequence is TGTGCCAGCAGCTCCTTGACAGGACGCGTCGAAAAACTGTTTTTT. Its protein is CASSSLTGRVEKLFF.